Below are 30 T cell receptor beta chains sequenced from a single sample in a study of shared clonotypes between healthy human individuals. Clones were sequenced by immunoSEQ multiplex PCR, and TCRdb holds only the in-frame ones, with some missing. The sample includes approximately 500,000 clones, roughly 80% seen only once; the top ten take 9.5% to 15%. Input material: PBMCs. The receptors originated from a woman aged 40 to 50 in good health. Some clones in this sample may be carry-over from other donors' samples.

In its sample, this clone was seen a few times. CDR3 amino acids: CASSLQGRTEAFF. The CDR3 bases are TGTGCCAGCAGCCTACAGGGACGCACTGAAGCTTTCTTT. The rearrangement links TRBV6-1 to TRBJ1-1, with a weak D call TRBD1 (6 bases). The ends were cut back, 6 bases at V and 4 bases at J, with 12 bases in the middle. Per germline, CDR1 MNHNS and CDR2 SASEGT. This CDR3 region has 13 residues.

As regards this clone: A far larger clone is only one base removed, so a read error is likely. The sample carries other DNA sequences with the same CDR3. The chain has TRBV12-5 and TRBJ2-5, with D possibly TRBD1 on 6 matching bases. CDR3 length equals 13 residues. Deletions cut 3 bases from V and 5 bases from J, with 10 bases between. Germline V gene sequence: CDR1 LGHNT, CDR2 FRNRAP. The CDR3 sequence is CASGFGGGETQYF. The CDR3 DNA reads as TGTGCTAGTGGTTTTGGGGGCGGGGAGACCCAGTACTTC.

In its sample, this clone was seen a few times. Compared with germline, one end of the junction differs, possibly owing to a read error. V is TRBV6-5 and J is TRBJ2-1; tentative D call: TRBD1 (7 bases). Germline-derived CDR1 and CDR2 are MNHEY and SVGAGI. There are 15 residues in the CDR3. CDR3 bases: TGTGCCAGCGGTTACAGGGGAGGAAGCGTCAATGAGCAGTTCTTC. It encodes CASGYRGGSVNEQFF.

The V and J genes are TRBV19 and TRBJ2-7; D unresolved. Looked up from germline, CDR1 is LNHDA and CDR2 is SQIVND (reference sequence). This CDR3 region has 15 residues. V was pared by 2 bases and J by 2 bases, with 13 bases between. The CDR3 bases are TGTGCCAGTAGTATATCCGCGGAGTCTACCTACGAGCAGTACTTC. It encodes CASSISAESTYEQYF.

CDR3 loop: CSASQAREQFF. Here the CDR3 DNA reads TGCAGTGCTAGTCAAGCAAGAGAGCAGTTCTTC. This chain connects TRBV20-1 to TRBJ2-1, with unresolved D. In germline, CDR1 is DFQATT, CDR2 SNEGSKA (reference sequence). The CDR3 has 11 residues. The germline V and J ends were trimmed by 3 bases and 10 bases, with 10 bases remaining between them.

This clone has more than one count but fewer than ten. V and J are TRBV27 and TRBJ1-6; a weak D match, TRBD1 (5 bases). The CDR3 has 16 residues. From germline, CDR1 is MNHEY and CDR2 SMNVEV (reference sequence). Trimming shortened V by 5 bases and J by 7 bases, and 18 bases separated the two germline ends. The DNA of the CDR3 is TGTGCCAGCAGTCGGGCAGGGTCGGTCTCAAATTCACCCCTCCACTTT. As protein: CASSRAGSVSNSPLHF.

The rearrangement joins TRBV25-1 to TRBJ2-3, with a possible D match to TRBD2 (5 bases). The germline V and J ends were trimmed by 1 base and 4 bases, with 12 bases remaining between them. The CDR3 length is 15 residues. Germline V gives CDR1 MGHDK, CDR2 SYGVNS. The CDR3 protein is CASSESGNRPDTQYF. The DNA of the CDR3 is TGTGCCAGCAGTGAATCGGGGAATCGGCCAGATACGCAGTATTTT.

The J gene is TRBJ1-3, the V gene TRBV5-1, with a possible D match to TRBD1 (5 bases). CDR3 length: 16 amino acids. CDR1 SGHRS and CDR2 YFSETQ come from the germline V gene. V lost 2 bases, J lost 3 bases, and 15 bases lay in between. The CDR3 reads CASSFGGSAVGNTIYF. The CDR3 DNA reads TGCGCCAGCAGCTTTGGGGGGTCCGCCGTTGGAAACACCATATATTTT.

In DNA form, the CDR3 reads TGTGCCAGCTCATCCCCCAATGAGCAGTTCTTC. Protein product: CASSSPNEQFF. The chain carries TRBV18 and TRBJ2-1, with D unclear. V was clipped by 5 bases and J by 6 bases, with 5 bases between them. Germline CDR1 and CDR2: KGHSH and LQKENI. This CDR3 spans 11 amino acids.

The chain employs TRBV28 and TRBJ1-1; weak D call: TRBD1 (6 bases). Germline V gene lookup returns CDR1 MDHEN and CDR2 SYDVKM. The CDR3 has 17 residues. V lost 4 bases and J lost 0, with 18 bases in between. CDR3 DNA: TGTGCCAGCAGTTCGACAGGTTCTAACTTCATGAACACTGAAGCTTTCTTT. Residues: CASSSTGSNFMNTEAFF.

This sequence joins TRBV15 and TRBJ2-1; the D is unclear. This CDR3 spans 15 amino acids. Trimming pared 1 base from V and 6 bases from J, leaving 13 bases between. CDR1 and CDR2 from the germline V gene are LNHNV and YYDKDF (reference sequence). The CDR3 region has the DNA TGTGCCACCAGCAGAGCGCCAACCGGTGCCAATGAGCAGTTCTTC. As protein: CATSRAPTGANEQFF.

The rearrangement links TRBV28 to TRBJ2-3; 9 bases match TRBD2. The CDR3 is 16 amino acids. The germline gives CDR1 MDHEN, CDR2 SYDVKM. The junction had 9 bases not matched to a gene; V was cut back by 5 bases and J by 3 bases. The CDR3 sequence: CASSPTPSGRTDTQYF. For the CDR3, the DNA is TGTGCCAGCAGTCCCACCCCGAGCGGGAGGACAGATACGCAGTATTTT.

The rearrangement links TRBV10-3 to TRBJ2-5; D is possibly TRBD2 (6 bases). The V gene lost 6 bases and the J gene lost 2 bases, with 10 bases spanning the gap. Germline-derived CDR1 and CDR2 are ENHRY and SYGVKD. The CDR3 extends over 13 amino acids. The CDR3 spells CAIRGLLQETQYF. CDR3 in DNA: TGTGCCATCAGGGGACTTCTACAAGAGACCCAGTACTTC.

This clone turned up a few times. A far larger clone is a single base away, which makes a read error likely. Distinct nucleotide sequences in the sample also encode this CDR3. This chain uses TRBV29-1 with TRBJ1-1, with D possibly being TRBD1 (5 bases). The CDR3 length is 13 residues. Germline CDR1 and CDR2: SQVTM and ANQGSEA. CDR3 amino acids: CSVERDGGTEAFF. CDR3 DNA: TGTAGCGTTGAAAGGGATGGGGGCACTGAAGCTTTCTTT.

The chain combines TRBV2 with TRBJ2-3; 7 bases fit TRBD2. J gave up 0 bases and V 8 bases, and 8 bases lay outside the gene matches. The V gene's germline CDR1 is SNHLY and CDR2 FYNNEI. The CDR3 sequence is 15 residues long. CDR3 nucleotide sequence: TGTGCCAGCGGGGAGGGGCGAATTAGCACAGATACGCAGTATTTT. This codes for CASGEGRISTDTQYF. Variable domain in full (rest from reference TRBV2 and TRBJ2-3): EPEVTQTPSHQVTQMGQEVILRCVPISNHLYFYWYRQILGQKVEFLVSFYNNEISEKSEIFDDQFSVERPDGSNFTLKIRSTKLEDSAMYFCASGEGRISTDTQYFGPGTRLTVL.

On this clone itself: A far larger clone is just one base off, so this is likely a read error. This chain uses TRBV5-4 with TRBJ1-4; possibly TRBD1 for D (6 bases). The germline V gene has CDR1 SGHNT and CDR2 YYREEE (reference sequence). V was trimmed by 0 bases and J by 5 bases, leaving 11 bases between them. This CDR3 is built from 15 residues. CDR3 protein: CASSLVGGFNEKLFF. CDR3 coding DNA: TGTGCCAGCAGCTTGGTGGGGGGCTTCAATGAAAAACTGTTTTTT.

Worth noting for this clone: It differs at one base from a far larger clone, so likely a read error. Distinct nucleotide sequences in the sample also encode this CDR3. The CDR3 coding sequence is TGTGCCAGCAGCCGGGACACAGGCCAGCCCCAGCATTTT. Its translation is CASSRDTGQPQHF. This chain uses TRBV2 with TRBJ1-5; weak D call: TRBD1 (6 bases). Germline loops: CDR1 SNHLY, CDR2 FYNNEI. The CDR3 is 13 residues long. Trimming removed 6 bases from V and 7 bases from J, with 13 bases in between.

The genes are TRBV19 and TRBJ2-2; weak D call: TRBD2 (6 bases). V dropped 3 bases and J dropped 4 bases, with 12 bases sitting between them. Germline V lookup: CDR1 LNHDA, CDR2 SQIVND (reference sequence). This CDR3 is 15 amino acids long. The CDR3 sequence: CASSMRTTPTGELFF. DNA for the CDR3: TGTGCCAGTAGTATGCGGACTACCCCCACCGGGGAGCTGTTTTTT. The full variable domain, in which reference TRBV19 and TRBJ2-2 provide the parts outside the CDR3, is DGGITQSPKYLFRKEGQNVTLSCEQNLNHDAMYWYRQDPGQGLRLIYYSQIVNDFQKGDIAEGYSVSREKKESFPLTVTSAQKNPTAFYLCASSMRTTPTGELFFGEGSRLTVL.

The CDR3 spells CASSLAAGASYEQYF. The CDR3 region has the DNA TGTGCCAGCAGCTTAGCGGCGGGCGCCTCCTACGAGCAGTACTTC. The V call is TRBV11-3, the J call TRBJ2-7, with a possible D match to TRBD2 (5 bases). The CDR3 is made up of 15 amino acids. Germline V gene lookup returns CDR1 SGHNT and CDR2 YENEEA. V lost 1 base and J lost 0, with 10 bases in between.

The V gene is TRBV2, the J gene TRBJ2-7, with D possibly being TRBD2 (5 bases). The CDR3 totals 15 residues. The V end lost 4 bases, the J end lost 3 bases, and 16 bases lay between the germline ends. In germline, CDR1 is SNHLY, CDR2 FYNNEI. The CDR3 region is CASSGRGGSFYEQYF. Written as DNA, the CDR3 is TGTGCCAGCAGTGGCCGGGGTGGGAGCTTCTACGAGCAGTACTTC.

This clone was counted only a few times. The J gene is TRBJ2-1, the V gene TRBV7-8; 11 bases line up with TRBD1. The germline V gene encodes CDR1 SGHVS and CDR2 FQNEAQ. This CDR3 comprises 15 residues. The V segment lost 5 bases and the J segment 9 bases; nucleotides outside the gene matches: 9. In nucleotides, the CDR3 is TGTGCCAGCAGCCGGACAGGGGGCTACCCTATTGAGCAGTTCTTC. Translated, it gives CASSRTGGYPIEQFF.

V is TRBV5-1 and J is TRBJ2-7; D is unclear. Trimming removed 0 bases at V and 3 bases at J, with 10 bases between. The CDR3 covers 14 residues. CDR1 and CDR2 (germline): SGHRS, YFSETQ. The DNA of the CDR3 is TGCGCCAGCAGCTTGGAGCTTGGAAGCTACGAGCAGTACTTC. Translated: CASSLELGSYEQYF. Supplemented by reference TRBV5-1 and TRBJ2-7, the full variable domain reads KAGVTQTPRYLIKTRGQQVTLSCSPISGHRSVSWYQQTPGQGLQFLFEYFSETQRNKGNFPGRFSGRQFSNSRSEMNVSTLELGDSALYLCASSLELGSYEQYFGPGTRLTVT.

V usage is TRBV15 and J usage is TRBJ2-3, with TRBD2 matching 11 bases. J was trimmed by 2 bases and V by 6 bases; bases with no gene match: 7. Per germline, CDR1 LNHNV and CDR2 YYDKDF (reference sequence). The CDR3 extends over 16 amino acids. The DNA of the CDR3 is TGTGCCACCAGGGCGGGACTAGCGGTGCCCACAGATACGCAGTATTTT. It encodes CATRAGLAVPTDTQYF. Filled out from reference TRBV15 and TRBJ2-3, the complete variable domain reads DAMVIQNPRYQVTQFGKPVTLSCSQTLNHNVMYWYQQKSSQAPKLLFHYYDKDFNNEADTPDNFQSRRPNTSFCFLDIRSPGLGDTAMYLCATRAGLAVPTDTQYFGPGTRLTVL.

The table lists this clone with a few counts. The rearrangement links TRBV28 to TRBJ2-7; 8 nucleotides agree with TRBD1. This CDR3 comprises 13 residues. Germline trimming cut 4 bases from V and 3 bases from J; bases unmatched to any gene: 2. The germline V gene encodes CDR1 MDHEN and CDR2 SYDVKM. The CDR3: CASSSTGVYEQYF. CDR3 nucleotides: TGTGCCAGCAGTTCGACAGGGGTCTACGAGCAGTACTTC.

This clone came up once. The DNA for the CDR3 is TGTGCCAGTACGGTTCGGACGGATATCTATGGCTACACCTTC. This gives the protein CASTVRTDIYGYTF. The genes are TRBV19 and TRBJ1-2; D is uncertain. The CDR3 is made up of 14 amino acids. The ends were cut back, 7 bases at V and 4 bases at J, with 16 bases in the middle. Per germline, CDR1 LNHDA and CDR2 SQIVND (reference sequence).

About this clone: Given a far larger clone just one base away, this is likely a sequencing read error. The conserved final phenylalanine or tryptophan is absent from the CDR3, which likely points to a read error. The chain has TRBV4-1 and TRBJ1-2, with a weak D call TRBD1 (6 bases). Germline lookup yields CDR1 MGHRA and CDR2 YSYEKL. The CDR3 runs 14 residues. The ends were cut back, 4 bases at V and 2 bases at J, with 11 bases in the middle. The CDR3 DNA sequence: TGCGCCAGCAGCCCCGGACAGATGAACTATGGCTACACCTCC. This encodes CASSPGQMNYGYTS.

This rearrangement joins TRBV11-2 to TRBJ1-4; 7 bases match TRBD1. The length of the CDR3 is 18 residues. After removal of 3 bases from V and 3 bases from J, the junction contained 13 bases not matched to a gene. Germline CDR1 is SGHAT and CDR2 is FQNNGV. CDR3 coding DNA: TGTGCCAGCAGCTTTCGTCCCGCTCTGGGACAGTCTAATGAAAAACTGTTTTTT. Its protein product is CASSFRPALGQSNEKLFF.

The chain couples TRBV30 to TRBJ2-6; no clear D gene. Trimming pared 8 bases from V and 0 bases from J, leaving 8 bases between. CDR3 length equals 13 residues. Germline assignment: CDR1 GTSNPN and CDR2 SVGIG (reference sequence). As DNA, the CDR3 is TGTGCCGGAGACACCTCTGGGGCCAACGTCCTGACTTTC. This encodes CAGDTSGANVLTF. Full variable domain (rest looked up from reference TRBV30 and TRBJ2-6): SQTIHQWPATLVQPVGSPLSLECTVEGTSNPNLYWYRQAAGRGLQLLFYSVGIGQISSEVPQNLSASRPQDRQFILSSKKLLLSDSGFYLCAGDTSGANVLTFGAGSRLTVL.

The chain is built from TRBV4-3 and TRBJ2-5; a possible D gene is TRBD1 (5 bases). V dropped 2 bases and J dropped 4 bases, with 20 bases sitting between them. The CDR3 totals 17 residues. Germline V gene data show CDR1 as LGHNA and CDR2 as YSLEER. CDR3 nucleotides: TGCGCCAGCAGCCAATACATAACGACAAGACAGCCAGAGACCCAGTACTTC. It translates to CASSQYITTRQPETQYF.

Concerning this clone itself: At one of its ends the junction is not consistent with the germline gene, which may arise from a read error. This chain links TRBV28 with TRBJ2-7; 8 bases are shared with TRBD1. This CDR3 is 14 amino acids long. Germline assignment: CDR1 MDHEN and CDR2 SYDVKM. CDR3 in amino acids: CASTLQGGSYEQYF. The CDR3 nucleotides are TGTGCCAGCACTTTACAGGGGGGCTCCTACGAGCAGTACTTC.